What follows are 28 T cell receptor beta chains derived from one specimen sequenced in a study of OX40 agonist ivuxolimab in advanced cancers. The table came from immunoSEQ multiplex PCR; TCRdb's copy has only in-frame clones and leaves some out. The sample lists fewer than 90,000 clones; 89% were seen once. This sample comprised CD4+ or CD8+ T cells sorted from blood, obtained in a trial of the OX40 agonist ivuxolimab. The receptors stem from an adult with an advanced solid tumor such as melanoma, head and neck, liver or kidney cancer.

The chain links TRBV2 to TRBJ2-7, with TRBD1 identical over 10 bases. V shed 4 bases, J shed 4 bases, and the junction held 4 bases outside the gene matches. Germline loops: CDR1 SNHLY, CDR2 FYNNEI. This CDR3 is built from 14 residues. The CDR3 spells CASSADRGRYEQYF. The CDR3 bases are TGTGCCAGCAGTGCTGACAGGGGGCGATACGAGCAGTACTTC.

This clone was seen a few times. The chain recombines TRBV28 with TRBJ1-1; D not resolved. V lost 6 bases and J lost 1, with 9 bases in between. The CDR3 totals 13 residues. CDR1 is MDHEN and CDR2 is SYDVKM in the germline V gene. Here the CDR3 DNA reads TGTGCCAGCAGCCGGACCGGGAACACTGAAGCTTTCTTT. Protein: CASSRTGNTEAFF.

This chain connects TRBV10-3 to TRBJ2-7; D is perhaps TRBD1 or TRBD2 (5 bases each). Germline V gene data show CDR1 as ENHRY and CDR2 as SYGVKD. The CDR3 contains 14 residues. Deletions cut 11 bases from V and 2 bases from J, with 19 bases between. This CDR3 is CAGGTGRVPYEQYF. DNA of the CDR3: TGTGCCGGGGGAACCGGTAGGGTTCCCTACGAGCAGTACTTC.

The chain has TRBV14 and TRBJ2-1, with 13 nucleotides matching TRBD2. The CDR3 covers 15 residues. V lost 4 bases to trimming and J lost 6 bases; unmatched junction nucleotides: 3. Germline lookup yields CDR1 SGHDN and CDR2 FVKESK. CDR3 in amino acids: CASSPLAGGPNEQFF. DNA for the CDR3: TGTGCCAGCAGCCCACTAGCGGGAGGGCCCAATGAGCAGTTCTTC.

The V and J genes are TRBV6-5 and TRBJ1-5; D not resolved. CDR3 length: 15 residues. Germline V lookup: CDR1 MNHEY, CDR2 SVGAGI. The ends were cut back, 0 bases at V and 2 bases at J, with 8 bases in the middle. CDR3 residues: CASSYSGPGNQPQHF. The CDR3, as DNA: TGTGCCAGCAGTTACTCGGGTCCGGGCAATCAGCCCCAGCATTTT.

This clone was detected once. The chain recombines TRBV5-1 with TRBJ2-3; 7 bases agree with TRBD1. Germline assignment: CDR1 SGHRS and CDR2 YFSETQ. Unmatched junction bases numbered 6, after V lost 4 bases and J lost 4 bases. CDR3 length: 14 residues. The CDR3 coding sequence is TGCGCCAGCAGCGCTACAGGGGACGCAGATACGCAGTATTTT. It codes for CASSATGDADTQYF.

The CDR3 is CASNPQTLGNTIYF. In DNA form, the CDR3 reads TGTGCCAGCAACCCTCAGACACTAGGAAACACCATATATTTT. The rearrangement joins TRBV7-9 to TRBJ1-3, with D hard to call. V dropped 7 bases and J dropped 4 bases, with 14 bases sitting between them. This CDR3 contains 14 residues. Germline V gene data show CDR1 as SEHNR and CDR2 as FQNEAQ (reference sequence).

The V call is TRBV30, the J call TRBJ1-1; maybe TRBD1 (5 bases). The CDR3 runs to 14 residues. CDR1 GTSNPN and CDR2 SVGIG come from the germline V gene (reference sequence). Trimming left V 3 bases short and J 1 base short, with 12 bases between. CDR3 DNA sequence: TGTGCCTGGAGCGGAGGGAGGGGGAACACTGAAGCTTTCTTT. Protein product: CAWSGGRGNTEAFF.

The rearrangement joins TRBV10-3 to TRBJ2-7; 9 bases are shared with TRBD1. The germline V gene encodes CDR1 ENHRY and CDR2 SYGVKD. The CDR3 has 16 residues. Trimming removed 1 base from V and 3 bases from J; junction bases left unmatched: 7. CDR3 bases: TGTGCCATCAGTGAGTATAAGGGGACAGGGTTCTACGAGCAGTACGTC. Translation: CAISEYKGTGFYEQYV.

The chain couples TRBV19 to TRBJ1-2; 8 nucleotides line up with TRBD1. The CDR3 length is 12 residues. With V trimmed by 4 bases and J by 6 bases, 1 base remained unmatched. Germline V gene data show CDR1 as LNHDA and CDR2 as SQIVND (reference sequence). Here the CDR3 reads CASSRTGNGYTF. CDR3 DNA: TGTGCCAGTAGTAGGACAGGGAATGGCTACACCTTC.

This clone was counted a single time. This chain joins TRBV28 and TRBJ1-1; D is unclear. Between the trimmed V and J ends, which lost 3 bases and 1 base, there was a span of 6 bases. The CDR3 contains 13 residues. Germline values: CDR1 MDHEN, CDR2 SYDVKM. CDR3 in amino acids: CASSFTRNTEAFF. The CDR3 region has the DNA TGTGCCAGCAGTTTCACCCGGAACACTGAAGCTTTCTTT.

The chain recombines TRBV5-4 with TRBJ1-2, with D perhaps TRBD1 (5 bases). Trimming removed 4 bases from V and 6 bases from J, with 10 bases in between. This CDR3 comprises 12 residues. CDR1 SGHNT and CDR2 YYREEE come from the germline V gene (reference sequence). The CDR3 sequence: CASSPGGDGYTF. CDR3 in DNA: TGTGCCAGCAGCCCGGGGGGGGATGGCTACACCTTC.

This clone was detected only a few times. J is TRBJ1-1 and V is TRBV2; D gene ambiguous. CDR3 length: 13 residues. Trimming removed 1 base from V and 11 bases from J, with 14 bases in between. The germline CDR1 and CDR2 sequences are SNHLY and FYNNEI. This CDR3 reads CASSEVGNPLAFF. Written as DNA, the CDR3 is TGTGCCAGCAGTGAAGTAGGTAACCCCCTGGCTTTCTTT.

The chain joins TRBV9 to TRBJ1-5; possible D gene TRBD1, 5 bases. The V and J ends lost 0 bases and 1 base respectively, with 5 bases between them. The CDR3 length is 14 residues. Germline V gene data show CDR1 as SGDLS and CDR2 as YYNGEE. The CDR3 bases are TGTGCCAGCAGCGTAGCAGGGAGCAATCAGCCCCAGCATTTT. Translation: CASSVAGSNQPQHF.

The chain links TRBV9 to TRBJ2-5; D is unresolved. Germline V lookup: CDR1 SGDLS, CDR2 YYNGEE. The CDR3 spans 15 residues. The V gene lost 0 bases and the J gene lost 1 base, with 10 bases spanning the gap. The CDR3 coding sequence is TGTGCCAGCAGCGTAGGACCCACAGCCCAAGAGACCCAGTACTTC. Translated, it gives CASSVGPTAQETQYF.

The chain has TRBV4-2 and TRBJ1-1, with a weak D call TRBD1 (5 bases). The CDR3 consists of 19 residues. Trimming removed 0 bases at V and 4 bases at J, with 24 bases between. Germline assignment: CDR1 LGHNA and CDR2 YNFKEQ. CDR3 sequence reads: CASSQELWVGSRVSTEAFF. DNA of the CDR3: TGTGCCAGCAGCCAAGAACTCTGGGTCGGATCCAGGGTAAGCACTGAAGCTTTCTTT.

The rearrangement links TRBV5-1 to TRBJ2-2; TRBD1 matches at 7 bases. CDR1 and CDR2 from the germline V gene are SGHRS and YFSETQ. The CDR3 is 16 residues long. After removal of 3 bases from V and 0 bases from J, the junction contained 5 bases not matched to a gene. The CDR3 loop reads CASSSSGGANTGELFF. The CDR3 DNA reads TGCGCCAGCAGCTCCTCAGGGGGTGCGAACACCGGGGAGCTGTTTTTT.

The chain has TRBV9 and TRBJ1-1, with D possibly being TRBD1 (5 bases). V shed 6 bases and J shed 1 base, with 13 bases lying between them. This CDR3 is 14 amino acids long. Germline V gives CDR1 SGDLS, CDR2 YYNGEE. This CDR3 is CASTRRRGNTEAFF. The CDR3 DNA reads TGTGCCAGCACCAGAAGAAGGGGGAACACTGAAGCTTTCTTT.

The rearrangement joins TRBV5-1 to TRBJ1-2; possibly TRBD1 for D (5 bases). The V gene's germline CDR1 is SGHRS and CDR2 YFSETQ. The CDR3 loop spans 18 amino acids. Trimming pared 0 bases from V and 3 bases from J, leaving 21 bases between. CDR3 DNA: TGCGCCAGCAGCTTGGACCCGGGACGGGACCTGGGTGACTATGGCTACACCTTC. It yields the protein CASSLDPGRDLGDYGYTF.

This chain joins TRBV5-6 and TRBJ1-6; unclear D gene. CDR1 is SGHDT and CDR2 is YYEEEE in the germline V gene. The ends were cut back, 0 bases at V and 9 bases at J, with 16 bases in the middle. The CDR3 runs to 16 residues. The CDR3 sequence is CASSLEGLAFGSPLHF. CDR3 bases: TGTGCCAGCAGCTTGGAAGGACTTGCTTTTGGTTCACCCCTCCACTTT.

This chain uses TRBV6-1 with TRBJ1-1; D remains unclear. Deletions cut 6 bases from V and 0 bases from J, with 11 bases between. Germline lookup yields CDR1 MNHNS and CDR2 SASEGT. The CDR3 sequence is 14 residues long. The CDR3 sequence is CASSKTRLNTEAFF. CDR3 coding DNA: TGTGCCAGCAGCAAGACACGGCTGAACACTGAAGCTTTCTTT.

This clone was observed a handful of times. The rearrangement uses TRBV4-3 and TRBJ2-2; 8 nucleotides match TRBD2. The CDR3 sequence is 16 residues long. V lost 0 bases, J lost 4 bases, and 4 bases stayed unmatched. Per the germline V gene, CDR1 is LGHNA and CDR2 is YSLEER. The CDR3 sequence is CASSQEPGGSTGELFF. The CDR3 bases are TGCGCCAGCAGCCAAGAACCGGGAGGGAGCACCGGGGAGCTGTTTTTT.

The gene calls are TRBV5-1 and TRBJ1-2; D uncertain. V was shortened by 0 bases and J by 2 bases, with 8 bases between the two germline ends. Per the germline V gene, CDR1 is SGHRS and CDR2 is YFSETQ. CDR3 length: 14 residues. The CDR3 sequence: CASSLADGNYGYTF. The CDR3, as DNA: TGCGCCAGCAGCTTGGCCGACGGGAACTATGGCTACACCTTC.

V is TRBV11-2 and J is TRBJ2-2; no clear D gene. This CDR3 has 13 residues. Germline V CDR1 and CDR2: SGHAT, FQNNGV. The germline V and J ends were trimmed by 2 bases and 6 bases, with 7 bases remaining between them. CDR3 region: CASSLSSSGELFF. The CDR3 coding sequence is TGTGCCAGCAGCTTATCTTCCTCCGGGGAGCTGTTTTTT.

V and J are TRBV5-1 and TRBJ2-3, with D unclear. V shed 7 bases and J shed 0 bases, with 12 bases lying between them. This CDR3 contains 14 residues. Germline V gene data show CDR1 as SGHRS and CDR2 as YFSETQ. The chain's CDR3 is CASAVLPSTDTQYF. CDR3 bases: TGCGCCAGCGCGGTCCTACCTAGCACAGATACGCAGTATTTT. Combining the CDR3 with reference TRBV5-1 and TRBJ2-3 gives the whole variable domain KAGVTQTPRYLIKTRGQQVTLSCSPISGHRSVSWYQQTPGQGLQFLFEYFSETQRNKGNFPGRFSGRQFSNSRSEMNVSTLELGDSALYLCASAVLPSTDTQYFGPGTRLTVL.

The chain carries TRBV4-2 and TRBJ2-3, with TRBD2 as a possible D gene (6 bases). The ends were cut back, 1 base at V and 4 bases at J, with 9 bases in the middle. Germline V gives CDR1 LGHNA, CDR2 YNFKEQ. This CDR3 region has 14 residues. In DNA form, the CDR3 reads TGTGCCAGCAGCCAAGCTAGGGAGGCAGATACGCAGTATTTT. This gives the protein CASSQAREADTQYF.

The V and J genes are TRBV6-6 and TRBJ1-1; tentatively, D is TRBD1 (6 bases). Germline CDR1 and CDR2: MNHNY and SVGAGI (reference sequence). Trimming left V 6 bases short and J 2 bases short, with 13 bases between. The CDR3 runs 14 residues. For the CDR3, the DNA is TGTGCCAGCAGGGCCGGGACACCAAACACTGAAGCTTTCTTT. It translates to CASRAGTPNTEAFF.

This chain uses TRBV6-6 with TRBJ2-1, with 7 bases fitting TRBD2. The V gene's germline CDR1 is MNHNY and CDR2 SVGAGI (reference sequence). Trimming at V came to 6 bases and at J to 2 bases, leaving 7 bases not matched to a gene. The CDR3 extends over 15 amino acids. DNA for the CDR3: TGTGCCAGCAGAACTCGGGAGGACGCCTACAATGAGCAGTTCTTC. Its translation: CASRTREDAYNEQFF.